The sequence of this T cell receptor (beta chain) was determined in a study of beta chain features in type 1 diabetes. All sorted populations exceeded 95% purity. The V segment lost 0 bases and the J segment 3 bases; nucleotides outside the gene matches: 2. Germline CDR1 reads SGHNT; CDR2 reads YYREEE (reference sequence). This CDR3 is built from 16 residues. The authors reverse transcribed all of the isolated RNA, so sequencing captured expressed TCRB transcripts. Produced via immunoSEQ multiplex PCR; TCRdb's table is partial and in-frame only. The table includes 110,000 to 150,000 clones, 6.5% to 8.5% detected once. On this clone itself: The antigen is unknown.

Overall study results and limits: An over-representation of cells with high TCR expression could result from cDNA sequencing. Naive, central memory and regulatory TCRB repertoires appeared more similar among patients than healthy donors.

This chain joins TRBV5-4 and TRBJ2-1; 11 nucleotides match TRBD2. Sequencing was carried out using central memory CD4+ T cells from blood. The clonotype was recovered from a woman under 40 in good health. CDR3 sequence reads: CASSLALAGGYNEQFF. In nucleotides, the CDR3 is TGTGCCAGCAGCTTGGCCCTAGCGGGAGGCTACAATGAGCAGTTCTTC. The full variable domain, its missing parts supplied by reference TRBV5-4 and TRBJ2-1, is ETGVTQSPTHLIKTRGQQVTLRCSSQSGHNTVSWYQQALGQGPQFIFQYYREEENGRGNFPPRFSGLQFPNYSSELNVNALELDDSALYLCASSLALAGGYNEQFFGPGTRLTVL.